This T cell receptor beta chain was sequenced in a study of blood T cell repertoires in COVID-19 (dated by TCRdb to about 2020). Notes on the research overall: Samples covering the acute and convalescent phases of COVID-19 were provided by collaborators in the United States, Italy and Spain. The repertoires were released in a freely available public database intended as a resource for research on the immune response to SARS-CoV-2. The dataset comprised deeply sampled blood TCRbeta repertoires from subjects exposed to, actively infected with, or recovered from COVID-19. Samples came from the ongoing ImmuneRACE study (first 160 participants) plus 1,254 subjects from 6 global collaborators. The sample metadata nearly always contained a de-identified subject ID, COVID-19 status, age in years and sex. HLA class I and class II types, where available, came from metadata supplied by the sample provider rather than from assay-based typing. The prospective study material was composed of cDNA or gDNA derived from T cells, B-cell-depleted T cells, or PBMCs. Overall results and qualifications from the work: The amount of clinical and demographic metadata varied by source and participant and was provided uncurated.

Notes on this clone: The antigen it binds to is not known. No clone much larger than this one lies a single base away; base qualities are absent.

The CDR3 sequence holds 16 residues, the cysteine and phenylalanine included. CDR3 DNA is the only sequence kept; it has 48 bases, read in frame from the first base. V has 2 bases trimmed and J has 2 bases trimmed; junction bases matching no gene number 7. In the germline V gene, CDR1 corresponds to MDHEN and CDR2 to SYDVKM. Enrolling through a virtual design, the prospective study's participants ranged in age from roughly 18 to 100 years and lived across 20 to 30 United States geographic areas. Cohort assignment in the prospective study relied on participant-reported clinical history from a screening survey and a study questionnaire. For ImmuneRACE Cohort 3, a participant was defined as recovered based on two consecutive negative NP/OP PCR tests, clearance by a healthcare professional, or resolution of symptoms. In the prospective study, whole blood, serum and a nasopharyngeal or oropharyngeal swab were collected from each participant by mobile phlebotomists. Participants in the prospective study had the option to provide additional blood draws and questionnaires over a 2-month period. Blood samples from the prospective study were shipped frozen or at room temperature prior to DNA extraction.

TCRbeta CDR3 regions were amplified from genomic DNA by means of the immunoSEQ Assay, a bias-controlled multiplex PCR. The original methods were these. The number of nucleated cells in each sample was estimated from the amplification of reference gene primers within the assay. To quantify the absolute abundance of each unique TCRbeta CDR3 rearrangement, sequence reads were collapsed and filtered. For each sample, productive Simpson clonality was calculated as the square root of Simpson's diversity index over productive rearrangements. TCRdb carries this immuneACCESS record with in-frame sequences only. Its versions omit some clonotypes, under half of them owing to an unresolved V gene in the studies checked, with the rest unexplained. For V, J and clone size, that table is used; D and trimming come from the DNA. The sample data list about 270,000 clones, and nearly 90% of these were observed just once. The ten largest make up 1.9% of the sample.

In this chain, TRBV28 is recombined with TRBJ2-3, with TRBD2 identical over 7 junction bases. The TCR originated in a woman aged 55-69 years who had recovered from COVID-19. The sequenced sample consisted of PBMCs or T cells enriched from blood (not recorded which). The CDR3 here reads CASSLRLAENTDTQYF. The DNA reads TGTGCCAGCAGTTTACGGCTAGCGGAAAACACAGATACGCAGTATTTT.